This is a list of T cell receptor beta chains from one sample in a study of cytomegalovirus exposure and HLA in healthy donors. Data came from immunoSEQ multiplex PCR; TCRdb stores just in-frame clones and leaves some out. The sample holds 160,000 or so clones, around nine tenths seen once. Source material: PBMCs. The receptors were sampled from a woman in her twenties or thirties in good health and CMV-seronegative. CDR3s include the opening cysteine and the closing phenylalanine or tryptophan. The order of the fields is clone size, V gene, J gene, CDR3 protein. Rows give clone size only sometimes, using once, few, many, or a class for an expanded clone.

clone size: .; V gene: TRBV9; J gene: TRBJ2-1; CDR3 protein: CASSTPGLAGGRGRVEQFF
clone size: .; V gene: TRBV7-2; J gene: TRBJ2-7; CDR3 protein: CASSLGQNYEQYF
clone size: few; V gene: TRBV28; J gene: TRBJ2-7; CDR3 protein: CASSFPGQLPYEQYF
clone size: .; V gene: TRBV12-5; J gene: TRBJ1-5; CDR3 protein: CASGSSGAINQPQHF
clone size: few; V gene: TRBV5-4; J gene: TRBJ2-7; CDR3 protein: CASSAKGDSYEQYF
clone size: .; V gene: TRBV27; J gene: TRBJ2-7; CDR3 protein: CASRDSYEQYF
clone size: .; V gene: TRBV27; J gene: TRBJ1-1; CDR3 protein: CASQQGRGAEAFF
clone size: .; V gene: TRBV28; J gene: TRBJ2-6; CDR3 protein: CASSYPLGPSGANVLTF
clone size: .; V gene: TRBV6-5; J gene: TRBJ2-7; CDR3 protein: CASRTGLAYEQYF
clone size: .; V gene: TRBV7-2; J gene: TRBJ2-4; CDR3 protein: CASSLVGAENIQYF
clone size: .; V gene: TRBV27; J gene: TRBJ2-6; CDR3 protein: CASSLYRPTSGANVLTF
clone size: .; V gene: TRBV28; J gene: TRBJ2-7; CDR3 protein: CASSLDRAYEQYF
clone size: .; V gene: TRBV7-8; J gene: TRBJ2-5; CDR3 protein: CASNRGGPLYF
clone size: .; V gene: TRBV9; J gene: TRBJ2-3; CDR3 protein: CASSVDTSGGDDTQYF
clone size: few; V gene: TRBV6-1; J gene: TRBJ1-5; CDR3 protein: CAGGTGGNQPQHF
clone size: .; V gene: TRBV7-6; J gene: TRBJ1-1; CDR3 protein: CASSLEGAGNTEAFF
clone size: .; V gene: TRBV7-8; J gene: TRBJ2-6; CDR3 protein: CASSFGTRGPSRSGANVLTF
clone size: few; V gene: TRBV27; J gene: TRBJ1-5; CDR3 protein: CALPYRNQPQHF
clone size: .; V gene: TRBV6-1; J gene: TRBJ2-3; CDR3 protein: CASSARADTQYF
clone size: .; V gene: TRBV15; J gene: TRBJ1-2; CDR3 protein: CATSPPGQGNYGYTF
clone size: once; V gene: TRBV15; J gene: TRBJ1-1; CDR3 protein: CATSTGVNTEAFF
clone size: .; V gene: TRBV5-1; J gene: TRBJ2-3; CDR3 protein: CASSKSGTAADTQYF
clone size: .; V gene: TRBV28; J gene: TRBJ2-1; CDR3 protein: CASSQPGTSGRHNEQFF
clone size: few; V gene: TRBV6-1; J gene: TRBJ1-1; CDR3 protein: CASAKDRTLSEAFF
clone size: once; V gene: TRBV19; J gene: TRBJ2-7; CDR3 protein: CASSKTGAEQYF
clone size: .; V gene: TRBV7-6; J gene: TRBJ2-5; CDR3 protein: CASSLGGQDLPRQNF
clone size: few; V gene: TRBV27; J gene: TRBJ2-1; CDR3 protein: CASSYGGVGWGRNEQFF
clone size: few; V gene: TRBV27; J gene: TRBJ1-4; CDR3 protein: CASSRGQTTNEKLFF
clone size: .; V gene: TRBV5-8; J gene: TRBJ1-2; CDR3 protein: CASSLTETGSPNYGYTF
clone size: .; V gene: TRBV6-6; J gene: TRBJ2-2; CDR3 protein: CASRGLQTNTGELFF
clone size: .; V gene: TRBV7-2; J gene: TRBJ1-5; CDR3 protein: CASSLVSQSNQPQHF
clone size: .; V gene: TRBV28; J gene: TRBJ1-5; CDR3 protein: CASSLVDRGNQPQHF
clone size: .; V gene: TRBV5-1; J gene: TRBJ2-5; CDR3 protein: CASSPTETQYF
clone size: .; V gene: TRBV28; J gene: TRBJ1-1; CDR3 protein: CASSLSQGTGPTEAFF
clone size: .; V gene: TRBV29-1; J gene: TRBJ1-1; CDR3 protein: CSVASRDRVLNTEAFF
clone size: .; V gene: TRBV4-1; J gene: TRBJ2-1; CDR3 protein: CASSPQRGPYNEQFF
clone size: .; V gene: TRBV2; J gene: TRBJ2-1; CDR3 protein: CASRARTGVPVVGYNEQFF
clone size: .; V gene: TRBV9; J gene: TRBJ2-1; CDR3 protein: CASSVPRGGHNEQFF
clone size: .; V gene: TRBV28; J gene: TRBJ1-1; CDR3 protein: CASSLLGNTEAFF
clone size: .; V gene: TRBV4-2; J gene: TRBJ2-2; CDR3 protein: CASSQDRLAANTGELFF